Listed below are T cell receptor beta chains from one sample, sequenced in a study of blood T cell repertoires in COVID-19. Generated by immunoSEQ multiplex PCR, the TCRdb table keeps only in-frame clones and is missing some. The repertoire holds about 280,000 clones, with around 85% as singletons. Sequenced sample: PBMCs or T cells enriched from blood (not recorded which). All receptors derive from a woman in her thirties or forties who had recovered from COVID-19. The CDR3 runs from the conserved cysteine through the conserved F or W.

V,CDR3
TRBV28,CASSLAGSSYNSPLHF
TRBV5-1,CASSLPRLAGGDNEQFF
TRBV28,CASSLGGQAYGYTF
TRBV20-1,CSASKAGVSNEQFF
TRBV7-8,CASSGFGGQGGKLFF
TRBV5-1,CASTEGVSTGELFF
TRBV9,CARCFGRAYTFPYNEQFF
TRBV10-3,CAISESEGGTYEQYF
TRBV6-5,CASSKQGAIWETQYF
TRBV29-1,CFTGLSYNEQFF
TRBV28,CASSPVYGLAGEKSSYNEQFF
TRBV7-2,CASSLVVGSSGNTIYF
TRBV28,CASHPRGPYGYTF
TRBV5-1,CASSLLAGGPQETQYF
TRBV28,CASSLQDPVRRMKRSGNTIYF
TRBV4-2,CASSPEGTYAGKAQYF
TRBV2,CASSAPTPHRETQYF
TRBV24-1,CATSEQGQGRDEQYF
TRBV28,CASSVEGVPGSVQYF
TRBV30,CAWSTSGSNKNIQYF
TRBV30,CAWRTATNEKLFF
TRBV7-3,CASSLQGADGYTF